This TCR beta chain was identified in a study of low-dose radiotherapy and immunotherapy resistance in tumors. This clonotype has a count of ten or more. Time point given: before trial treatment. Covering alpha and beta chains, TRAV- and TRBV-specific primers were used for the first-strand cDNA. PCR amplification of the TCRs was performed with Phusion for 20 PCR cycles, and it relied on a constant-region primer together with a V-primer adapter. TCRdb re-derived calls from the reads in MiXCR, one entry per CDR3 protein. Among 75,000 to 95,000 distinct CDR3 sequences listed, about 19% were seen once. The CDR3 is made up of 18 amino acids. The junction had 11 bases not matched to a gene; V was cut back by 3 bases and J by 2 bases. The germline CDR1 and CDR2 sequences are SGHDT and YYEEEE.

This chain joins TRBV5-6 and TRBJ2-5; 12 bases are a match to TRBD2. This sequence was found in a male donor with prostate cancer. The sample was PBMCs, taken before treatment. The CDR3 region is CASSSLRRLAGVQETQYF. The CDR3 nucleotides are TGTGCCAGCAGCTCATTACGTCGACTAGCGGGAGTACAAGAGACCCAGTACTTC. Drawing the rest from reference TRBV5-6 and TRBJ2-5, the complete variable domain is DAGVTQSPTHLIKTRGQQVTLRCSPKSGHDTVSWYQQALGQGPQFIFQYYEEEERQRGNFPDRFSGHQFPNYSSELNVNALLLGDSALYLCASSSLRRLAGVQETQYFGPGTRLLVL.